This T cell receptor beta chain comes out of a study of glioma-infiltrating T cells after dendritic cell vaccination. The CDR3 is 16 amino acids. CDR1 SGHTA and CDR2 FQGNSA come from the germline V gene. Deletions cut 1 base from V and 4 bases from J, with 14 bases between. Clones were read by immunoSEQ multiplex PCR, and TCRdb kept only the in-frame ones, dropping some. Of around 10,000 clones in the sample, more than 65% were seen once. As to time point: after dendritic cell vaccination, including at tumor progression/relapse. This clone was observed a single time. The origin of this receptor is a human donor with glioblastoma. The sample was blood, taken after dendritic cell vaccination. The gene calls are TRBV7-2 and TRBJ2-1; TRBD1 might be the D (6 bases). The CDR3 DNA sequence: TGTGCCAGCAGCTTAGTTGGGACGACAGGTTACAATGAGCAGTTCTTC. Translating it yields CASSLVGTTGYNEQFF.